This T cell receptor (beta chain) was sequenced during a study of shared clonotypes between healthy human individuals (dated by TCRdb to about 2020). Regarding the study in general: Three men and a couple of women, aged 18 to 49 years, made up the cohort. For each donor, CD4 naive and CD4 memory were each given three plates, CD8 naive was given two plates, and CD8 memory was given one plate. The study deeply sequenced blood TCR repertoires of five healthy adults to estimate repertoire size and the extent of clonotype sharing between individuals. Different laboratories and diverse techniques were used to prepare libraries and sequence TCR repertoires, to increase sequencing depth and limit assay-specific biases. Between about 0.8 and 9.5 billion PBMCs per donor were obtained by leukapheresis.

For the CD8 naive samples, CD45RO-negative cells were positively selected for CCR7, yielding a CD45RA+CCR7+ population from which TemRA cells were excluded. The donors were healthy, HIV-negative adults who had no recently reported acute infections or vaccinations. Every donor was a Caucasian adult living in Nashville, Tennessee, USA. After blood collection by leukapheresis, PBMCs were isolated using Ficoll-Histopaque density gradient centrifugation and then cryopreserved in the vapor phase of liquid nitrogen. Analytical flow cytometry was used to check the purity and quantity of each magnetically sorted T cell population. Each sorted fraction had its genomic DNA isolated and then quantified by UV absorbance on a Nanodrop 2000c. Including cysteine and phenylalanine, the CDR3 has 16 amino acids. Only the CDR3 portion is preserved as DNA: 48 bases, with reading frame beginning at the first base. Looking up the germline V gene yields CDR1 LGHNA and CDR2 YSLEER. V loses 0 bases at its end and J loses 8 bases; junction bases beyond the gene matches: 8.

Using the deep immunoSEQ assay, multiplex PCR amplified TCR CDR3 regions from genomic DNA. Extracted genomic DNA from each cell subset was spread evenly across all wells of several immunoSEQ 96-well plates, with each plate serving as a replicate. Each replicate PCR for sorted subsets received roughly 0.2 ug genomic DNA, equal to tens of thousands of T cell genomes. Purified libraries were measured with a Qubit 3.0 fluorometer, size-checked on a Bioanalyzer 2100, and measured again with the KAPA Library Quantification kit. Every immunoSEQ 96-well plate was sequenced on a separate single-read 150-cycle Illumina NextSeq 550 flow cell. Per the authors' processing: Because only junctional sequences without quality scores were contained in the immunoSEQ output, filtering matching that applied to full-length reads could not be performed. To assign V/J genes and CDR3, sequences were annotated against IMGT germline references using PyIR, a Python wrapper for IgBLAST v1.9. Reads were removed for weak V/J assignments (E-value above 1e-6), missing CDR3, stop codons, out-of-frame junctions, or ambiguous translated residues. A V3J clonotype was defined by an identical inferred V gene, J gene, and CDR3 amino acid sequence. Percentage overlap between repertoires was calculated by dividing the number of shared unique clonotypes by the size of the smaller repertoire. Three approaches were used to assess repertoire richness: RTK rarefaction, the Chao1 estimator, and Recon v2.1 estimates of unobserved clonotypes. OLGA was used to compute generation probabilities for all TCRbeta clonotypes that the gDNA method yielded from four donors. Here the immuneACCESS table is served through TCRdb, limited to in-frame sequences with V and J called. Missing clones are a known gap in these copies; in checked studies unresolved V genes cover under half, and the rest lacks a known reason. V, J and clone size derive from that table, while D and trimming were established from the DNA sequence. The table for this sample lists roughly 2,000,000 clones; approximately 95% of them were counted only once. In total, the top ten clones hold 1% to 1.5% of the sample.

This clone appeared a single time. It has no known antigen specificity. No qualities accompany the bases; no much larger clone lies one base away. The research as a whole found: Sampling was limited to blood, and TCR repertoires in tissue likely differ from TCR repertoires in blood. Because the study included a small number of donors, the genetic and exposure-history diversity represented was limited. Across a handful of donors, approximately 5% of naive CD4, approximately 3.5% of naive CD8, 2% to 2.5% of memory CD4, and 0.3% to 0.45% of memory CD8 clonotypes were shared. Pairwise subsampling led to the expectation that sequencing depth would affect the degree of clonotype sharing among donors. Compared with non-shared clonotypes, the clonotypes found in all four sorted-subset donors had higher generation probabilities. Larger estimated clonotype richness was generally found for naive subsets than for memory subsets. Even with the large sequencing depth, rarefaction of the sorted-subset datasets indicated that sequencing was incomplete.

This chain is built from TRBV4-3 and TRBJ1-5, with TRBD1 matching 9 junction bases. The receptor was derived from a man between 18 and 35 years old in good health. Sequencing used naive CD8+ T cells sorted from blood. The cell subset or site label, as the study defines it: CD45RA+CCR7+. The DNA sequence is TGCGCCAGCAGCCAAGATAGGGGACAGGGCCAAGAGCCCCAGCATTTT. This is translated as CASSQDRGQGQEPQHF.